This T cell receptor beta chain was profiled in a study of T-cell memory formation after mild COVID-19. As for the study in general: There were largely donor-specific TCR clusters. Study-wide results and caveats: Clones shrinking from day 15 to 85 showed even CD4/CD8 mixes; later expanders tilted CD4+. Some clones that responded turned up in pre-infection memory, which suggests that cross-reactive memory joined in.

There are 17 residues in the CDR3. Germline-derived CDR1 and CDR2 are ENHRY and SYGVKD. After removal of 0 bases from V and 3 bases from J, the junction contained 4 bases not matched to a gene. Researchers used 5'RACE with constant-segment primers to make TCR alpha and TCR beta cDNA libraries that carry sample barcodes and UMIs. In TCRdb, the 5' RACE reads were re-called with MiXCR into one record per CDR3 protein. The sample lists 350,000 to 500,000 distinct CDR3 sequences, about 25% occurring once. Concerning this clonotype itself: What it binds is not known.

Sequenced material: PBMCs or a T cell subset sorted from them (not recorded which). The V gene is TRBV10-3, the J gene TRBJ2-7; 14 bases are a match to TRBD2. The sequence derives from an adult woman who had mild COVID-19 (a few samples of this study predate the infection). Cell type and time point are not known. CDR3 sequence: CAISESGTSGGFYEQYF. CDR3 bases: TGTGCCATCAGTGAGTCGGGGACTAGCGGGGGTTTCTACGAGCAGTACTTC.